Listed here are 30 T cell receptor beta chains from one sample, sequenced in a study of regulatory T cells in long-lasting Graves disease. Time point meaning: newly diagnosed GD, antithyroid drugs for less than 3 months. Extracted PBMC RNA gave rise to the TCR library. Researchers made TCR beta libraries by using iRepertoire HTBI primers and running Arm-PCR on CDR3 regions. MiXCR was run by TCRdb on the multiplex PCR reads, yielding one entry per CDR3 protein. The sample contains around 480,000 distinct CDR3 sequences, about a sixth of which appear only once. The same data also went into a second study, on T cells in Graves' hyperthyroidism and ophthalmopathy.

Sequenced here: peripheral blood mononuclear cells (PBMCs), sampled at new diagnosis, from a patient treated with antithyroid drugs. The source is a man aged 35-49 years with Graves disease.

This clonotype was seen more than once but under ten times. The chain employs TRBV5-1 and TRBJ1-2, with 7 bases identical to TRBD1. Germline trimming cut 5 bases from V and 8 bases from J; bases unmatched to any gene: 12. The CDR3 spans 14 residues. The germline V gene has CDR1 SGHRS and CDR2 YFSETQ. CDR3 in amino acids: CASRPTGCGKGYTF. In DNA form, the CDR3 reads TGCGCCAGCAGGCCGACAGGGTGCGGAAAAGGCTACACCTTC.

This clonotype has just a few counts. CDR3 coding DNA: TGTGCCAGCACCGTCTGGGCGGGGGGGATGTCCTACGAGCAGTACTTC. It specifies CASTVWAGGMSYEQYF. This chain links TRBV6-1 with TRBJ2-7; 9 bases agree with TRBD2. Trimming removed 7 bases from V and 1 base from J; junction bases left unmatched: 11. From germline, CDR1 is MNHNS and CDR2 SASEGT. The CDR3 length is 16 residues.

This clonotype was detected many times. The chain has TRBV28 and TRBJ1-5; 9 bases are a match to TRBD1. The junction had 9 bases not matched to a gene; V was cut back by 6 bases and J by 0 bases. The CDR3 length is 17 residues. The V gene's germline CDR1 is MDHEN and CDR2 SYDVKM. The CDR3 sequence: CASRTGGLVSSNQPQHF. In DNA, the CDR3 is TGTGCCAGCAGAACAGGGGGCCTTGTGAGTAGCAATCAGCCCCAGCATTTT.

CDR3 sequence reads: CASSLGSGGSNEQFF. The DNA of the CDR3 is TGTGCCAGCAGCTTGGGTAGCGGGGGCTCCAACGAGCAGTTCTTC. The chain carries TRBV5-6 and TRBJ2-1, with 9 bases that match TRBD2. CDR1 SGHDT and CDR2 YYEEEE come from the germline V gene. V lost 0 bases and J lost 10; bases outside the gene matches: 8. This CDR3 has 15 residues.

This clonotype has ten or more counts. CDR3 in DNA: TGCAGTGCTACAATCAAAACAGGACCGTGTCGCGCAGATACGCAGTATTTT. Protein product: CSATIKTGPCRADTQYF. This rearrangement joins TRBV20-1 to TRBJ2-3, with D tentatively TRBD1 (5 bases). Between the trimmed V and J ends, which lost 4 bases and 4 bases, there was a span of 24 bases. The CDR3 consists of 17 residues. Germline CDR1 reads DFQATT; CDR2 reads SNEGSKA (reference sequence).

As for this clonotype: At one end the junction does not follow the germline gene, possibly because of a read error. The CDR3 spells CASRDRSSHNEQFF. CDR3 bases: TGTGCCAGTCGGGACAGGAGCTCCCACAATGAGCAGTTCTTC. The chain links TRBV2 to TRBJ2-1; 8 nucleotides match TRBD1. CDR1 and CDR2 (germline): SNHLY, FYNNEI. The CDR3 totals 14 residues.

This clonotype was counted at least ten times. This sequence joins TRBV28 and TRBJ2-1, with 11 bases matching TRBD2. The CDR3 extends over 15 amino acids. Looked up from germline, CDR1 is MDHEN and CDR2 is SYDVKM. Trimming cost V 5 bases and J 7 bases; bases outside gene matches: 7. Written as DNA, the CDR3 is TGTGCCAGCAGTGTACTAGCGGGAGTACCTAATGAGCAGTTCTTC. The encoded protein is CASSVLAGVPNEQFF.

The genes are TRBV19 and TRBJ2-1; D possibly corresponds to TRBD2 (6 bases). The germline V gene encodes CDR1 LNHDA and CDR2 SQIVND (reference sequence). Trimming stripped 3 bases from V and 8 bases from J, with 11 bases between. The CDR3 covers 13 residues. CDR3 residues: CASSIRGFDEQFF. The CDR3 DNA is TGTGCCAGTAGTATTCGGGGGTTCGATGAGCAGTTCTTC.

This clonotype was recorded once. A much bigger clone sits one base away, suggesting this may be a read error. The chain carries TRBV2 and TRBJ2-7; maybe TRBD1 (6 bases). Germline-derived CDR1 and CDR2 are SNHLY and FYNNEI. The CDR3 sequence is 14 residues long. V was pared by 6 bases and J by 5 bases, with 17 bases between. CDR3 nucleotides: TGTGCCAGCAGGACACAGGGCCTAACCGACGAGCAGTACTTC. This gives the protein CASRTQGLTDEQYF.

The chain is built from TRBV19 and TRBJ2-2; D is unclear. The CDR3 totals 13 residues. Germline CDR1 is LNHDA and CDR2 is SQIVND (reference sequence). V was cut by 5 bases and J by 5 bases, with 9 bases left in between. This CDR3 reads CASSFLWTGELFF. The DNA of the CDR3 is TGTGCCAGTAGTTTTTTGTGGACCGGGGAGCTGTTTTTT.

The sample holds many counts of this clonotype. The chain recombines TRBV4-1 with TRBJ2-3; 11 bases match TRBD2. The CDR3 contains 16 residues. Per germline, CDR1 MGHRA and CDR2 YSYEKL. Trimming removed 4 bases from V and 2 bases from J; junction bases left unmatched: 5. CDR3 DNA: TGCGCCAGCAGCCTTCGACTAGCGGGAATCACAGATACGCAGTATTTT. Translating it yields CASSLRLAGITDTQYF.

Ten or more counts support this clonotype. This chain joins TRBV30 and TRBJ2-1; no clear D gene. Germline loops: CDR1 GTSNPN, CDR2 SVGIG (reference sequence). The CDR3 runs 12 residues. Trimming removed 3 bases at V and 6 bases at J, with 9 bases between. DNA for the CDR3: TGTGCCTGGAGCGGATCGATCAATGAGCAGTTCTTC. It codes for CAWSGSINEQFF.

In its sample, this clonotype was seen many times. The chain combines TRBV11-2 with TRBJ2-3; D ambiguous. The CDR3 has 13 residues. Trimming removed 5 bases from V and 14 bases from J, with 20 bases in between. Germline CDR1 and CDR2: SGHAT and FQNNGV. The CDR3 coding sequence is TGTGCCAGCAGCCCAGTCGGCCACCTTAGATGGTATTTT. Its translation: CASSPVGHLRWYF.

The rearrangement links TRBV20-1 to TRBJ2-3; 15 bases map to TRBD2. V gave up 6 bases and J gave up 1 base; unmatched junction bases: 17. This CDR3 is 20 amino acids long. Looked up from germline, CDR1 is DFQATT and CDR2 is SNEGSKA (reference sequence). CDR3 loop: CSAAPLRGLAGGPGTDTQYF. The CDR3 DNA follows: TGCAGTGCCGCACCCCTCCGAGGACTAGCGGGAGGGCCTGGCACAGATACGCAGTATTTT.

The rearrangement links TRBV20-1 to TRBJ1-2, with 9 nucleotides matching TRBD1. The CDR3 is 15 amino acids. Trimming at V came to 0 bases and at J to 0 bases, leaving 2 bases not matched to a gene. CDR1 and CDR2 from the germline V gene are DFQATT and SNEGSKA (reference sequence). CDR3 protein: CSARDWTGANYGYTF. CDR3 sequence (DNA): TGCAGTGCTAGAGATTGGACAGGGGCTAACTATGGCTACACCTTC.

This clonotype was counted ten times or more. The chain employs TRBV29-1 and TRBJ2-7; a possible D gene is TRBD2 (6 bases). The V end was cut by 5 bases, the J end by 7 bases, with 12 bases between. The CDR3 covers 11 residues. Germline V gene lookup returns CDR1 SQVTM and CDR2 ANQGSEA. CDR3 in DNA: TGCAGCGTTTCGACTAGTAATGAGCAGTACTTC. It specifies CSVSTSNEQYF.

The rearrangement links TRBV6-1 to TRBJ2-1; TRBD1 matches 7 bases. Germline V lookup: CDR1 MNHNS, CDR2 SASEGT. The CDR3 runs 11 residues. With 5 bases clipped from V and 13 bases from J, the junction kept 5 bases outside the gene matches. The CDR3 DNA sequence: TGTGCCAGCAGTAGGGACAGCCAACAGTTCTTC. It is translated as CASSRDSQQFF.

This clonotype was seen at least ten times. V is TRBV7-8 and J is TRBJ2-7, with 7 bases that match TRBD2. This CDR3 region has 14 residues. The germline V gene encodes CDR1 SGHVS and CDR2 FQNEAQ. V shed 7 bases and J 2 bases; nucleotides not matched to a gene: 8. The CDR3 DNA is TGTGCCAGCAATTTAGGGGAGGGACCCTACGAGCAGTACTTC. Its protein is CASNLGEGPYEQYF.

This clonotype was seen a handful of times. V is TRBV3-1 and J is TRBJ2-1; 8 nucleotides line up with TRBD2. The CDR3 loop spans 16 amino acids. CDR1 is LGHDT and CDR2 is YNNKEL in the germline V gene (reference sequence). Unmatched junction bases numbered 15, after V lost 4 bases and J lost 10 bases. This CDR3 is CASSLSHPGRAIEQFF. Here the CDR3 DNA reads TGTGCCAGCAGCCTCTCCCATCCCGGGAGGGCCATCGAGCAGTTCTTC.

The J gene is TRBJ2-1, the V gene TRBV28, with 13 nucleotides matching TRBD2. Germline CDR1 MDHEN, CDR2 SYDVKM. The CDR3 has 18 amino acids. The V gene end was trimmed by 3 bases and the J gene end by 9 bases; junction bases not matched to a gene: 14. The CDR3 DNA sequence: TGTGCCAGCAGTTTCGGACTACCTACTAGCGGGAGGGCCTCTGAGCAGTTCTTC. Its translation is CASSFGLPTSGRASEQFF.

As regards this clonotype: A much larger clone lies one base from this, so it may be a read error. The chain is built from TRBV29-1 and TRBJ2-1, with a possible D match to TRBD2 (6 bases). CDR1 and CDR2 from the germline V gene are SQVTM and ANQGSEA. The CDR3 spans 13 residues. V gave up 5 bases and J gave up 6 bases, with 14 bases separating them. The CDR3 region is CSVHVLASNEQFF. The DNA of the CDR3 is TGCAGCGTTCACGTACTAGCCAGCAATGAGCAGTTCTTC.

The chain couples TRBV5-1 to TRBJ2-7; TRBD2 aligns across 10 bases. CDR3 length equals 15 residues. The junction had 9 bases not matched to a gene; V was cut back by 5 bases and J by 4 bases. The germline V gene has CDR1 SGHRS and CDR2 YFSETQ. The CDR3 sequence: CASRVTGLATYEQYF. As DNA, the CDR3 is TGCGCCAGCAGAGTAACGGGACTAGCGACATACGAGCAGTACTTC.

A note on this clonotype: A much bigger clone sits one base away, suggesting this may be a read error. The chain couples TRBV5-1 to TRBJ2-2; no clear D gene. CDR3 length: 14 residues. From germline, CDR1 is SGHRS and CDR2 YFSETQ. CDR3 amino acids: CASRLTLNAGELFF. DNA for the CDR3: TGCGCCAGCAGATTGACACTGAACGCCGGGGAGCTGTTTTTT.

The chain carries TRBV6-5 and TRBJ2-7; TRBD2 agrees at 13 bases. The V and J ends lost 3 bases and 5 bases, in that order; junction bases with no gene match: 7. CDR1 is MNHEY, CDR2 SVGAGI, per germline. The CDR3 is made up of 16 amino acids. The CDR3 DNA reads as TGTGCCAGCAGTTATCGGACTAGCGGGAGAGAAAACGAGCAGTACTTC. Translated: CASSYRTSGRENEQYF.

The V gene is TRBV27, the J gene TRBJ2-7; D might be TRBD2 (5 bases). The CDR3 totals 16 residues. V was pared by 5 bases and J by 3 bases, with 20 bases between. Per germline, CDR1 MNHEY and CDR2 SMNVEV (reference sequence). The CDR3 DNA sequence: TGTGCCAGCAGTCCCCAGACTATGGGCGGAAACTACGAGCAGTACTTC. Amino acids: CASSPQTMGGNYEQYF.

In its sample, this clonotype was seen a few times. The V gene is TRBV6-1, the J gene TRBJ1-1; TRBD1 matches at 7 bases. Germline assignment: CDR1 MNHNS and CDR2 SASEGT. The CDR3 runs to 14 residues. Trimming took 7 bases from V and 1 from J; bases not matched to a gene: 6. In DNA, the CDR3 is TGTGCCAGCATGTCGGGACAGAAGAACACTGAAGCTTTCTTT. Protein: CASMSGQKNTEAFF.

The rearrangement joins TRBV5-6 to TRBJ2-2; 8 bases fit TRBD1. Germline trimming cut 2 bases from V and 9 bases from J; bases unmatched to any gene: 6. CDR1 and CDR2 (germline): SGHDT, YYEEEE. The CDR3 length is 14 residues. This CDR3 reads CASSLRTGLRELFF. In DNA, the CDR3 is TGTGCCAGCAGCTTAAGGACAGGGCTACGGGAGCTGTTTTTT.

This clonotype was seen many times. The V and J genes are TRBV28 and TRBJ2-5; D is tentatively TRBD1 or TRBD2 (7 bases each). Germline V CDR1 and CDR2: MDHEN, SYDVKM. V was cut by 8 bases and J by 4 bases, with 26 bases left in between. There are 17 residues in the CDR3. CDR3 bases: TGTGCCAGCCGACGCACGTGGAGGGGGCGGGAGAGAGAGACCCAGTACTTC. It translates to CASRRTWRGRERETQYF. The whole variable domain, remainder taken from reference TRBV28 and TRBJ2-5, is DVKVTQSSRYLVKRTGEKVFLECVQDMDHENMFWYRQDPGLGLRLIYFSYDVKMKEKGDIPEGYSVSREKKERFSLILESASTNQTSMYLCASRRTWRGRERETQYFGPGTRLLVL.

The sample holds many counts of this clonotype. The gene calls are TRBV28 and TRBJ1-5; no definite D call. The CDR3 extends over 14 amino acids. V was clipped by 4 bases and J by 2 bases, with 9 bases between them. From germline, CDR1 is MDHEN and CDR2 SYDVKM. The CDR3 DNA follows: TGTGCCAGCAGTTATAGCTTACGCAATCAGCCCCAGCATTTT. It specifies CASSYSLRNQPQHF.

This clonotype showed up just a few times. This chain joins TRBV5-6 and TRBJ2-7; TRBD1 is a possible D gene (6 bases). The germline V and J ends were trimmed by 4 bases and 7 bases, with 21 bases remaining between them. Looked up from germline, CDR1 is SGHDT and CDR2 is YYEEEE. The CDR3 has 15 residues. CDR3 DNA sequence: TGTGCCAGCAGCAGACGACCAGGGGAACTAGGGGAGCAGTACTTC. Amino acid sequence: CASSRRPGELGEQYF.